This T cell receptor (beta chain) was sequenced in a study of vaccination effects on CD4 cells after COVID-19. Study in general: The median interval between the second dose and post-vaccine sampling was 72 days.

For this clone: Its antigen remains unidentified. Other DNA sequences from this sample encode an identical CDR3 as well.

Trimming removed 2 bases at V and 4 bases at J, with 8 bases between. Germline values: CDR1 SGHTA, CDR2 FQGTGA. This CDR3 spans 14 amino acids. Broader study findings: Few convalescent patients were studied, and early post-infection samples were lacking.

Profiled with immunoSEQ multiplex PCR; TCRdb holds only in-frame clones, not every one. The sample shows about 14,000 clones, around 82% of them seen only once. ViraFEST used viral peptide pools to expand antigen-specific CD4+ T cells before sequencing. Cultured cells yielded isolated CD4+ T cells after more than nine days. Convalescent patients had PCR-confirmed SARS-CoV-2 infection between March and December 2020. Subjects were given two BNT162b2 or mRNA-1273 vaccine doses. Each culture well received roughly 1.8 million PBMC. These cells were then cultured in IMDM with about 10 IU/ml IL-2 and around 10 ug/ml peptides. Cultures had half their medium replaced with IL-2 medium on days 3 and 7.

The chain couples TRBV7-3 to TRBJ2-2; the D is unclear. Sequencing used CD4+ T cells from PBMCs cultured with SARS-CoV-2 spike peptides, obtained after COVID-19 vaccination. The sequence derives from a human donor who had a prior SARS-CoV-2 infection. CDR3 in DNA: TGTGCCAGCAGCTTACGTGGTGGCACCGGGGAGCTGTTTTTT. This translates into CASSLRGGTGELFF. Together with reference TRBV7-3 and TRBJ2-2, the CDR3 gives the full variable domain: GAGVSQTPSNKVTEKGKYVELRCDPISGHTALYWYRQSLGQGPEFLIYFQGTGAADDSGLPNDRFFAVRPEGSVSTLKIQRTERGDSAVYLCASSLRGGTGELFFGEGSRLTVL.